The entry that follows covers one TCR beta chain sequence. The antigen is undetermined. The CDR3 contains 14 residues. Trimming left V 5 bases short and J 4 bases short, with 14 bases between. Germline values: CDR1 LNHDA, CDR2 SQIVND (reference sequence). This record belongs to a study of shared clonotypes between healthy human individuals. General study results and limits: In contrast to clonotypes shared by all four donors, non-shared clonotypes had lower generation probabilities. What rarefaction showed was incomplete sorted-subset sequencing despite large depth.

Replicate PCRs from sorted subsets contained roughly 200 ng DNA, which is 31,000 or so T cell genomes. Data came from immunoSEQ multiplex PCR; TCRdb stores just in-frame clones and leaves some out. The sample consists of about 590,000 clones, just under 97% of them appearing once. CD45RO-negative, CCR7-positively selected cells formed the naive CD8 fraction, excluding terminally differentiated effector memory CD45RA+ cells. Free of recent acute infections or vaccinations, the donors were healthy HIV-negative adults. The origin of this receptor is a woman in her 30s in good health. The sequenced material came from naive CD8+ T cells sorted from blood. This chain links TRBV19 with TRBJ1-2; D remains ambiguous. CDR3 residues: CASSLAGEVYGYTF. DNA of the CDR3: TGTGCCAGTAGTCTGGCAGGCGAAGTCTATGGCTACACCTTC.